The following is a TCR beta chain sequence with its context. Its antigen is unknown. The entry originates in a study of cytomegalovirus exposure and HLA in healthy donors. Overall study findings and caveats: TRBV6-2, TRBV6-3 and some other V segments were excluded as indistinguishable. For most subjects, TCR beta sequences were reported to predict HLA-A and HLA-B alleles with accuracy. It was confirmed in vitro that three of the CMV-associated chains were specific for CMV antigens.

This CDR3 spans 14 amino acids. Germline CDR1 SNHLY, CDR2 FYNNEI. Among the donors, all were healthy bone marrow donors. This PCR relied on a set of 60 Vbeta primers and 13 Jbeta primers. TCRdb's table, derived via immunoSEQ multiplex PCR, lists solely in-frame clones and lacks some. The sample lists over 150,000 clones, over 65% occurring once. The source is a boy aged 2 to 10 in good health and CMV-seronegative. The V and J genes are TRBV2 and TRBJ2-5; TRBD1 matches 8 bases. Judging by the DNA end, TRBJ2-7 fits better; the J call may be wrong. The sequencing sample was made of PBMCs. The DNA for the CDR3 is TGTGCCAGCAGTGTCGGGACAGGAGCCTACGAGCAGTACTTC. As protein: CASSVGTGAYEQYF.